Shown below are 18 T cell receptor beta chains from a single sample sequenced in a study of CD8+ T cells in alopecia areata. Isolated RNA was reverse transcribed into cDNA used as the sequencing template. Assay: immunoSEQ multiplex PCR; the TCRdb copy retains only in-frame clones and omits some. The sample contains roughly 260,000 clones, none of them singletons. Cell sorting was performed on pooled cutaneous lymph node cells with CD4, CD8alpha, NKG2D, NKG2ACE and other markers. Material: CD4+ T cells sorted from a lymph node. All receptors derive from a C3H/HeJ mouse with alopecia areata. As its MHC haplotype, the strain has H2-k.

This clone was seen a few times. The genes are named according to mouse. The read terminates 4 residues before the CDR3 end, so the remaining end is supplied by the germline J gene. This chain links TRBV31 with TRBJ2-1; possibly TRBD1 for D (5 bases). The CDR3 loop spans 12 amino acids. Trimming removed 3 bases at V and 4 bases at J, with 7 bases between. Germline-derived CDR1 and CDR2 are GKSSPN and SITVG. The CDR3 loop is CAWRTEYAEQFF. The sequenced CDR3 bases are TGTGCCTGGAGGACAGAGTATGCT.

Concerning this clone itself: The listed genes are named as in mouse. Read sequence stops 4 residues before the CDR3 end, and the germline J gene provides the missing end. The V and J genes are TRBV31 and TRBJ2-5; TRBD2 agrees at 9 bases. This CDR3 spans 14 amino acids. CDR1 is GKSSPN, CDR2 SITVG, per germline. CDR3 loop: CAWSLSWGGDTQYF. CDR3 DNA (partial): TGTGCCTGGAGTCTATCCTGGGGGGGAGAC.

This clone has only a few counts. All gene names here are mouse names. The sequenced fragment ends 4 residues before the CDR3 boundary, so the rest is inferred from the germline J gene. The genes are TRBV3 and TRBJ2-5, with D perhaps matching TRBD2 (7 bases). The CDR3 runs to 15 residues. Germline loops: CDR1 SNHLY, CDR2 FYNGKV (reference sequence). The ends were cut back, 1 base at V and 2 bases at J, with 10 bases in the middle. CDR3 DNA (partial): TGTGCCAGCAGCTTAGAGGGGGGGGTCCAAGAC. It specifies CASSLEGGVQD. The entire CDR3 is CASSLEGGVQDTQYF.

In the case of this clone: Gene and germline names: mouse. The sequence runs out 4 residues before the end of the CDR3; the remainder is reconstructed from the germline J gene. Distinct nucleotide sequences in the sample also encode this CDR3. V is TRBV1 and J is TRBJ1-2; weak D call: TRBD1 (6 bases). This CDR3 is built from 15 residues. CDR1 is NSQYPW, CDR2 LRSPGD, per germline (reference sequence). The V end lost 2 bases, the J end lost 0 bases, and 10 bases lay between the germline ends. The sequenced CDR3 bases are TGCACCTGCAGTGCACCCGGGACAACAAACTCC. It translates to CTCSAPGTTNS. The entire CDR3 reads CTCSAPGTTNSDYTF.

This clone was seen repeatedly, ten times or more. The gene names given are mouse names. With the read ending 4 residues before the CDR3 end, the germline J gene is used to fill in that end. The J gene is TRBJ2-1, the V gene TRBV16, with D maybe TRBD1 (6 bases). This CDR3 is built from 16 residues. V gave up 0 bases and J gave up 4 bases, with 13 bases separating them. The germline gives CDR1 SGHSA, CDR2 FRNQAP. The sequenced part of the CDR3 DNA is TGTGCAAGCAGCTTAGAGGCCCAGGGGAAGTATGCT. It specifies CASSLEAQGKYA. The full-length CDR3 reads as CASSLEAQGKYAEQFF.

This clone turned up a few times. Here the gene names and germline are mouse. The read terminates 4 residues ahead of where the CDR3 ends, so the germline J gene completes it. The rearrangement joins TRBV19 to TRBJ2-7, with D perhaps matching TRBD1 (6 bases). V lost 5 bases to trimming and J lost 1 base, with 13 bases between them. The CDR3 contains 14 residues. The germline V gene has CDR1 FNHDT and CDR2 SITEND (reference sequence). The CDR3 is CASSRDKMSYEQYF. CDR3 DNA, as far as it was read: TGTGCCAGCAGCCGGGACAAAATGTCCTAT.

This clone occurred a few times. Genes here carry mouse names. The CDR3 end is not reached by the read, which stops 4 residues before it; the germline J gene fills it in. This chain uses TRBV19 with TRBJ1-1; TRBD1 aligns across 10 bases. The V segment lost 2 bases and the J segment 3 bases; nucleotides outside the gene matches: 4. Per the germline V gene, CDR1 is FNHDT and CDR2 is SITEND (reference sequence). CDR3 length equals 15 residues. CDR3 residues: CASSISGTGDTEVFF. The DNA read from the CDR3 is TGTGCCAGCAGTATTTCCGGGACAGGGGACACA.

With respect to this clone: Germline and genes: mouse. The sequenced fragment ends 4 residues before the CDR3 boundary, so the rest is inferred from the germline J gene. The chain has TRBV1 and TRBJ2-1; 7 nucleotides align to TRBD1. CDR1 is NSQYPW, CDR2 LRSPGD, per germline (reference sequence). The CDR3 totals 15 residues. V trimming: 2 bases; J trimming: 5 bases; junction bases outside the gene matches: 6. The part of the CDR3 DNA that was read is TGCACCTGCAGTGCACCGACAGGGTTTGATGCT. It is translated as CTCSAPTGFDA. From start to end, the CDR3 is CTCSAPTGFDAEQFF. Complete variable domain (other parts from reference TRBV1 and TRBJ2-1): VTLLEQNPRWRLVPRGQAVNLRCILKNSQYPWMSWYQQDLQKQLQWLFTLRSPGDKEVKSLPGADYLATRVTDTELRLQVANMSQGRTLYCTCSAPTGFDAEQFFGPGTRLTVL.

This clone was seen a handful of times. Gene labels here are mouse ones. The read finishes 4 residues shy of the CDR3 end, and the germline J gene is used to complete it. This sample also contains other DNA sequences that code for the same CDR3. The chain uses TRBV13-3 and TRBJ2-1; 10 bases agree with TRBD2. V shed 6 bases and J 3 bases; nucleotides not matched to a gene: 3. Germline assignment: CDR1 NNHDY and CDR2 SYVADS. This CDR3 comprises 14 residues. The CDR3 reads CASNRDWGYAEQFF. The covered CDR3 bases are TGTGCCAGCAACCGGGACTGGGGCTATGCT.

A note on this clone: Mouse names are used for the genes. The CDR3 is cut off 4 residues early in the read; its end comes from the germline J gene. The same CDR3 arises from other DNA sequences in this sample as well. The chain has TRBV13-3 and TRBJ1-2; D is ambiguous. Germline lookup yields CDR1 NNHDY and CDR2 SYVADS. The germline V and J ends were trimmed by 2 bases and 4 bases, with 3 bases remaining between them. The CDR3 is 11 amino acids. The part of the CDR3 DNA that was read is TGTGCCAGCAGTGACAGCTCC. Its translation: CASSDSS. The whole CDR3 region reads CASSDSSDYTF.

This clone was observed at least ten times. The genes are named according to mouse. Read sequence stops 4 residues before the CDR3 end, and the germline J gene provides the missing end. This chain uses TRBV17 with TRBJ2-2, with D tentatively TRBD1 (6 bases). CDR3 length: 15 amino acids. CDR1 and CDR2 (germline): MNHDT, YYDKIL. V was cut by 2 bases and J by 1 base, with 8 bases left in between. This CDR3 is CASSRRGQNTGQLYF. Incomplete CDR3 DNA: TGTGCTAGCAGTAGAAGGGGACAAAACACCGGG.

About this clone: Mouse names are used for the genes. The CDR3 extends 4 residues past the end of the read, so its final part is completed from the germline J gene. The chain is built from TRBV1 and TRBJ2-5, with TRBD1 matching over 9 bases. This CDR3 is 15 amino acids long. CDR1 NSQYPW and CDR2 LRSPGD come from the germline V gene (reference sequence). CDR3 bases read: TGCACCTGCAGTGCAGAAGGGACAGGGTGGGAC. Its protein product is CTCSAEGTGWD. The full-length CDR3 reads as CTCSAEGTGWDTQYF.

This clone was seen a handful of times. Gene names refer to mouse genes. The read ends 4 residues before the CDR3 terminus; that terminus is restored from the germline J gene. This chain joins TRBV19 and TRBJ2-3, with 7 bases lining up with TRBD2. This CDR3 region has 15 residues. The V segment lost 4 bases and the J segment 0 bases; nucleotides outside the gene matches: 5. Germline assignment: CDR1 FNHDT and CDR2 SITEND (reference sequence). CDR3 loop: CASSWGVSSAETLYF. The sequenced part of the CDR3 DNA is TGTGCCAGCAGTTGGGGGGTATCTAGTGCAGAA.

This clone was seen only a few times. Gene names follow the mouse nomenclature. Read data end 4 residues before the CDR3 end; the end is taken from the germline J gene. J is TRBJ1-2 and V is TRBV12-1; D gene ambiguous. The CDR3 extends over 14 amino acids. Germline V lookup: CDR1 SGHSN, CDR2 HYEKVE. Trimming left V 0 bases short and J 0 bases short, with 7 bases between. The CDR3 DNA, read in part, is TGTGCCAGCTCTCTCCAGGAAGCAAACTCC. Its protein product is CASSLQEANS. From start to end, the CDR3 is CASSLQEANSDYTF. The full variable domain, completed using reference TRBV12-1 and TRBJ1-2, is DSGVVQSPRHIIKEKGGRSVLTCIPISGHSNVVWYQQTLGKELKFLIQHYEKVERDKGFLPSRFSVQQFDDYHSEMNMSALELEDSAMYFCASSLQEANSDYTFGSGTRLLVI.

As concerns this clone: The gene symbols are mouse symbols. The DNA ends 4 residues before the CDR3 does, and the rest of the CDR3 is filled in from the germline J gene. The chain joins TRBV19 to TRBJ2-1, with TRBD2 matching over 8 bases. J was trimmed by 4 bases and V by 5 bases; bases with no gene match: 5. CDR3 size: 14 residues. Germline V gene sequence: CDR1 FNHDT, CDR2 SITEND (reference sequence). Incomplete CDR3 DNA: TGTGCCAGCAGGCCCCACTGGGGGTATGCT. The encoded protein is CASRPHWGYA. From start to end, the CDR3 is CASRPHWGYAEQFF.

A remark on this clone: Genes and germline come from the mouse. The read terminates 4 residues before the CDR3 end, so the remaining end is supplied by the germline J gene. The sample carries other DNA sequences with the same CDR3. The rearrangement uses TRBV19 and TRBJ1-2; maybe TRBD1 (5 bases). CDR3 size: 13 residues. CDR1 and CDR2 (germline): FNHDT, SITEND (reference sequence). Trimming stripped 5 bases from V and 0 bases from J, with 8 bases between. CDR3 loop: CASSRQPNSDYTF. The sequenced part of the CDR3 DNA is TGTGCCAGCAGCAGACAGCCAAACTCC.

To note about this clone: Genes and germline are mouse. The observed sequence ends 4 residues before the CDR3 terminus, with the missing tail filled in from the germline J gene. The chain links TRBV13-1 to TRBJ2-2; D is perhaps TRBD1 (6 bases). Trimming removed 0 bases from V and 2 bases from J, with 11 bases in between. The CDR3 is made up of 16 amino acids. Per germline, CDR1 NSHNY and CDR2 SYGAGN. CDR3 amino acids: CASSDGSGANTGQLYF. CDR3 DNA, as far as it was read: TGTGCCAGCAGTGATGGGTCAGGGGCGAACACCGGG.

As regards this clone: Genes and germline come from the mouse. The sequenced fragment ends 4 residues before the CDR3 boundary, so the rest is inferred from the germline J gene. This rearrangement joins TRBV19 to TRBJ2-2; TRBD2 matches at 9 bases. V shed 4 bases and J 3 bases; nucleotides not matched to a gene: 4. The germline gives CDR1 FNHDT, CDR2 SITEND (reference sequence). CDR3 size: 15 residues. CDR3 DNA, as far as it was read: TGTGCCAGCAGTGCTGGGGGGGGATACACCGGG. Its translation is CASSAGGGYTG. The CDR3 in full is CASSAGGGYTGQLYF.